A single TCR beta chain is shown here with its context. Its antigen is not identified. At the DNA level, this CDR3 is encoded by other sequences in the same sample as well. Germline V CDR1 and CDR2: MDHEN, SYDVKM. The CDR3 runs to 13 residues. V gave up 2 bases and J gave up 8 bases, with 12 bases separating them. The sample comes from a study of shared clonotypes between healthy human individuals. Study-wide findings and caveats: In the sorted subsets, rarefaction showed sequencing was incomplete despite large depth. Clonotypes shared by all four donors outscored non-shared clonotypes in generation probability.

TCRdb's copy holds only in-frame clones and misses some; the assay was immunoSEQ multiplex PCR. The sample lists some 790,000 clones, 72% occurring once. The receptor comes from a woman aged 25 to 45 in good health. The specimen sequenced was memory CD4+ T cells sorted from blood. Regarding subset: CD45RA-negative fraction. The chain carries TRBV28 and TRBJ1-2; the D gene is possibly TRBD1 (6 bases). CDR3 loop: CASSLQGTRGYTF. CDR3 DNA: TGTGCCAGCAGTTTACAGGGGACAAGGGGCTACACCTTC.